A single TCR beta chain is shown here with its context. Sequenced by immunoSEQ multiplex PCR; TCRdb stores in-frame clones only, minus some. The data hold 4,500 to 7,000 clones, with over 75% observed a single time. V trimming: 4 bases; J trimming: 5 bases; junction bases outside the gene matches: 6. CDR3 length: 15 residues. Germline V gene data show CDR1 as SGHRS and CDR2 as YFSETQ. The data belong to a study of tumor-infiltrating lymphocytes in localized non-small cell lung cancer. The sequence was collected from a human donor with non-small cell lung cancer. The chain recombines TRBV5-1 with TRBJ1-4; 9 nucleotides agree with TRBD1. Specimen: lung tumor tissue. This CDR3 reads CASSGTGWVNEKLFF. Written as DNA, the CDR3 is TGCGCCAGCAGCGGGACAGGGTGGGTGAATGAAAAACTGTTTTTT. The full variable domain, completed using reference TRBV5-1 and TRBJ1-4, is KAGVTQTPRYLIKTRGQQVTLSCSPISGHRSVSWYQQTPGQGLQFLFEYFSETQRNKGNFPGRFSGRQFSNSRSEMNVSTLELGDSALYLCASSGTGWVNEKLFFGSGTQLSVL.